This entry lists 6 T cell receptor beta chains sequenced from one sample in a study of blood T cell repertoires in COVID-19. Produced via immunoSEQ multiplex PCR; TCRdb's table is partial and in-frame only. In the table there are some 73,000 clones, 75% to 90% of which are singletons. Sequencing was carried out using peripheral blood. The receptors come from a woman of 80 years or more with active or convalescent COVID-19.

The J gene is TRBJ1-1, the V gene TRBV28; TRBD1 matches at 8 bases. CDR3 length: 19 residues. Germline lookup yields CDR1 MDHEN and CDR2 SYDVKM. The ends lost 6 bases at V and 1 base at J; junction bases unmatched: 19. The CDR3: CASSFRVGDRWEWNTEAFF. The DNA for the CDR3 is TGTGCCAGCAGCTTCCGTGTAGGGGACAGGTGGGAATGGAACACTGAAGCTTTCTTT.

The chain links TRBV5-4 to TRBJ1-2; TRBD1 aligns across 8 bases. This CDR3 has 15 residues. V was clipped by 1 base and J by 1 base; unmatched bases: 3. Per germline, CDR1 SGHNT and CDR2 YYREEE (reference sequence). CDR3 amino acids: CASSLRDRINYGYTF. The CDR3 bases are TGTGCCAGCAGCTTGAGGGACAGGATTAACTATGGCTACACCTTC.

The CDR3: CASSIGPWRSRSPLHF. CDR3 bases: TGTGCCAGTAGTATAGGACCCTGGAGATCGAGGTCACCCCTCCACTTT. The chain joins TRBV19 to TRBJ1-6; D is ambiguous. From germline, CDR1 is LNHDA and CDR2 SQIVND (reference sequence). V was clipped by 1 base and J by 10 bases, with 17 bases between them. CDR3 length: 16 amino acids.

The CDR3: CASSPGGIAYGYTF. DNA of the CDR3: TGTGCCAGCAGCCCTGGGGGGATCGCCTATGGCTACACCTTC. V usage is TRBV7-2 and J usage is TRBJ1-2; TRBD1 might be the D (5 bases). Germline-derived CDR1 and CDR2 are SGHTA and FQGNSA. There are 14 residues in the CDR3. Between the trimmed V and J ends, which lost 5 bases and 4 bases, there was a span of 14 bases.

The CDR3 sequence: CASSQDLYNSPLHF. The CDR3 region has the DNA TGTGCCAGCAGCCAAGATCTCTATAATTCACCCCTCCACTTT. V and J are TRBV3-1 (or the pseudogene TRBV3-2) and TRBJ1-6; D gene ambiguous. Germline V gene sequence: CDR1 LGHDT, CDR2 YNNKEL (reference sequence). V lost 0 bases, J lost 3 bases, and 3 bases lay in between. This CDR3 has 14 residues.

V usage is TRBV28 and J usage is TRBJ1-2; D perhaps matches TRBD1 (5 bases). The CDR3 loop spans 16 amino acids. V gave up 7 bases and J gave up 9 bases, with 27 bases separating them. Germline values: CDR1 MDHEN, CDR2 SYDVKM. The CDR3 sequence is CASTLLGVGGTMRYTF. The CDR3 nucleotides are TGTGCCAGCACCTTACTGGGGGTTGGGGGGACGATGCGCTACACCTTC.